A selection of T cell receptor beta chains follows, all from one sample in a study of blood T cell dynamics during melanoma immunotherapy. The table came from immunoSEQ multiplex PCR; TCRdb's copy has only in-frame clones and leaves some out. The sample has approximately 17,000 clones; just over 90% are singletons. The sample here was blood, taken from a patient treated with checkpoint blockade. These receptors originate from a human donor with melanoma. CDR3s leave out the opening cysteine and the closing phenylalanine or tryptophan.

>TRBJ2-7|TRBV5-5
ASSLVGTGAYEQY
>TRBJ1-6|TRBV6-5
ASSYGFLGDSPLH
>TRBJ1-2|TRBV11-2
ASSRTQGAGYGYT
>TRBJ1-6|TRBV28
ASSGRGSPLH
>TRBJ2-2|TRBV9
ASSVEELLTAGTGELF
>TRBJ1-1|TRBV6-6
ASSWGKTGRNTEAF
>TRBJ1-1|TRBV5-1
ASSLAEMNTEAF
>TRBJ1-1|TRBV5-4
ASSSSPIWNPNTEAF
>TRBJ2-2|TRBV7-9
ASRYLAGYTGELF
>TRBJ1-4|TRBV4-1
ASSQPDSNEKLF
>TRBJ2-5|TRBV11-2
ASSPRPGRNQETQY
>TRBJ1-5|TRBV9
ASSVDGRGDQPQH
>TRBJ1-2|TRBV18
ASSPPTGGSRGYT
>TRBJ2-5|TRBV25-1
ASSEWGTREAQY
>TRBJ2-1|TRBV5-1
ASSLVFGTNNEQF
>TRBJ2-7|TRBV4-1
ASSQGRAGGGYEQY
>TRBJ1-5|TRBV27
ASSSREGNQPQH
>TRBJ2-7|TRBV18
ASSPPRRRGGSYEQY
>TRBJ1-3|TRBV2
ASSVAGQALGNTIY
>TRBJ1-4|TRBV28
ASSLGRPNEKLF
>TRBJ1-4|TRBV18
ASSPGQYEKLF
>TRBJ1-3|TRBV7-2
ASNRGDSGNTIY
>TRBJ2-7|TRBV29-1
SVEKLVSHEQY
>TRBJ2-5|TRBV25-1
AAGRGGETQY
>TRBJ1-2|TRBV27
ASSKSVGSAYGYT